This is a list of T cell receptor beta chains from one sample in a study of cytomegalovirus exposure and HLA in healthy donors. TCRdb keeps only in-frame clones here, not all; method: immunoSEQ multiplex PCR. Of over 85,000 clones in the sample, around 73% were seen once. The sequenced sample consisted of PBMCs. The receptors stem from a man aged 40-49 years in good health and CMV-seronegative. CDR3s include the opening cysteine and the closing phenylalanine or tryptophan. The D gene is left open where the match is weak. Not all rows give a size; the values are once, few, many and, for expanded clones, a class.

TRBJ1-2 TRBD1 TRBV9 NA TGTGCCAGCAGTGAAGACAGGGGCTATGGCTACACCTTC CASSEDRGYGYTF
TRBJ1-5 NA TRBV19 NA TGTGCCAGTAGTGACAACTTAAATCAGCCCCAGCATTTT CASSDNLNQPQHF
TRBJ1-2 TRBD1 TRBV11-1 NA TGTGCCAGCAGCACGGACAGGACCAACTATGGCTACACCTTC CASSTDRTNYGYTF
TRBJ2-7 TRBD2 TRBV7-8 once TGTGCCAGCAGCTTAGAAGCGGGGGGGCAATACGAGCAGTACTTC CASSLEAGGQYEQYF
TRBJ2-7 NA TRBV29-1 NA TGCAGCGTTGAAATAGGCCAGGCCCCTTACGAGCAGTACTTC CSVEIGQAPYEQYF
TRBJ2-7 NA TRBV9 NA TGTGCCAGCAGCGTAGATTCGGGGGGCGGGTACGAGCAGTACTTC CASSVDSGGGYEQYF
TRBJ2-7 NA TRBV4-1 NA TGCGCCAGCAGCCAGGGATCAGGGTTTCGGGACGAGCAGTACTTC CASSQGSGFRDEQYF
TRBJ1-5 NA TRBV7-2 few TGTGCCAGCAGCCCCGGGGGGTACAATCAGCCCCAGCATTTT CASSPGGYNQPQHF
TRBJ2-3 TRBD2 TRBV6-1 NA TGTGCCAGCAGTGTGACTAGCGGGGGACCAGATACGCAGTATTTT CASSVTSGGPDTQYF
TRBJ1-2 NA TRBV7-8 NA TGTGCCAGCAGCCCCCGGACAGTAAGAGGTTATGGCTACACCTTC CASSPRTVRGYGYTF
TRBJ2-3 TRBD2 TRBV6-1 NA TGTGCCAGCAGAGCCCGGGGGGGCCCAGATACGCAGTATTTT CASRARGGPDTQYF
TRBJ2-5 NA TRBV5-6 few TGTGCCAGCAGCTTGATATTGCAGAAGACCCAGTACTTC CASSLILQKTQYF
TRBJ1-5 NA TRBV28 few TGTGCCAGCAGTTGGGGGATGGGGGGTAATCAGCCCCAGCATTTT CASSWGMGGNQPQHF
TRBJ2-3 TRBD2 TRBV27 NA TGTGCCAGCAGTCCTTTAGCGGGGGCTGCTAGCACAGATACGCAGTATTTT CASSPLAGAASTDTQYF
TRBJ1-1 TRBD1 TRBV19 few TGTGCCAGTAGTTCCAGGGGGCTGAACACTGAAGCTTTCTTT CASSSRGLNTEAFF
TRBJ2-1 TRBD2 TRBV10-3 NA TGTGCCATCAGTGAGGGGACTAGCGGGGGGGGCGGTGAGCAGTTCTTC CAISEGTSGGGGEQFF
TRBJ2-3 TRBD1 TRBV18 NA TGTGCCAGCTCAAGGGACAGGGGGGCAGATACGCAGTATTTT CASSRDRGADTQYF
TRBJ2-7 NA TRBV7-2 NA TGTGCCAGCAGCTTAATGCGCCACTCCTACGAGCAGTACTTC CASSLMRHSYEQYF
TRBJ1-2 NA TRBV4-2 NA TGTGCCAGCAGCCAAGCCCCACAGGGTTATGGCTACACCTTC CASSQAPQGYGYTF
TRBJ2-3 TRBD2 TRBV6-4 NA TGTGCCAGCAGTGACTCACTAGCGGGGGCAGATACGCAGTATTTT CASSDSLAGADTQYF
TRBJ1-2 TRBD1 TRBV6-1 few TGTGCCAGCAGTGAACGACAGGGTAATGGCTACACCTTC CASSERQGNGYTF
TRBJ2-4 NA TRBV6-1 once TGTGCCAGCAGTGAACACCCAAATCCCGGTGTCAAAAACATTCAGTACTTC CASSEHPNPGVKNIQYF
TRBJ2-2 NA TRBV30 NA TGTGCCTGGGGGAGGACCGGGGAGCTGTTTTTT CAWGRTGELFF
TRBJ1-2 NA TRBV4-1 NA TGCGCCAGCAGCCGAACGGGAGACTACTATGGCTACACCTTC CASSRTGDYYGYTF
TRBJ1-1 NA TRBV14 NA TGTGCCAGCAGCCACGCGGGCCCTAACACTGAAGCTTTCTTT CASSHAGPNTEAFF
TRBJ2-7 TRBD2 TRBV13 NA TGTGCCAGCAGCTTAATGGGCGGGGGAACCTACGAGCAGTACTTC CASSLMGGGTYEQYF
TRBJ1-2 NA TRBV6-1 NA TGTGCCAGCAATTGGGTCGGGTATGGCTACACCTTC CASNWVGYGYTF
TRBJ2-5 TRBD2 TRBV5-1 NA TGCGCCAGCAGCTTTCGCGGGGGAGAGACCCAGTACTTC CASSFRGGETQYF
TRBJ2-7 NA TRBV2 few TGTGCCAGCAGCCCTTTAGGGGGGGCGATCGAGCAGTACTTC CASSPLGGAIEQYF
TRBJ2-3 TRBD2 TRBV7-2 NA TGTGCCAGCAGCTTAGACCGACTAGCGGGGCTACTGACAGATACGCAGTATTTT CASSLDRLAGLLTDTQYF
TRBJ2-3 TRBD2 TRBV29-1 NA TGCAGCGTGATGGGACTAGGGGGCACAGATACGCAGTATTTT CSVMGLGGTDTQYF
TRBJ2-5 TRBD2 TRBV7-2 NA TGTGCCAGCAGCTCATCACTAGCGGGGGCGGAGACCCAGTACTTC CASSSSLAGAETQYF
TRBJ2-1 TRBD2 TRBV28 few TGTGCCAGCAGTTTTTCCGGGGGGGCGGCAACCATTTACAATGAGCAGTTCTTC CASSFSGGAATIYNEQFF
TRBJ2-7 NA TRBV5-1 NA TGCGCCAGCAGCTTGGGGCAGACAGCCGAGCAGTACTTC CASSLGQTAEQYF
TRBJ2-5 NA TRBV5-1 NA TGCGCCAGCAGAAGCGGGTCAGTGTACCAAGAGACCCAGTACTTC CASRSGSVYQETQYF
TRBJ2-7 NA TRBV6-1 few TGTGCCAGCAGTCCCAGCAGGGAACCCTACGAGCAGTACTTC CASSPSREPYEQYF
TRBJ2-7 NA TRBV10-3 NA TGTGCCATCAGTCGCGGCAACGACTACGAGCAGTACTTC CAISRGNDYEQYF
TRBJ1-1 NA TRBV6-5 NA TGTGCCAGCGGGTCCGGGGTCCAAGCTTTCTTT CASGSGVQAFF
TRBJ1-3 TRBD1 TRBV27 NA TGTGCCAGCAGTTCCTCTCCGGACAGGGGAAGCACCATATATTTT CASSSSPDRGSTIYF
TRBJ2-7 TRBD1 TRBV5-6 NA TGTGCCAGCAGCCCAACGAGACAGGGGTGGGCCGAGCAGTACTTC CASSPTRQGWAEQYF
TRBJ2-3 TRBD2 TRBV6-4 few TGTGCCAGCAGTGCACTAGCGGGGGGCACAGATACGCAGTATTTT CASSALAGGTDTQYF
TRBJ1-5 NA TRBV7-9 NA TGTGCCAGCAGCTTAAAAGGGGCCGATCAGCCCCAGCATTTT CASSLKGADQPQHF
TRBJ2-3 NA TRBV7-9 NA TGTGCCAGCAGCTTTAGCGGCACAGATACGCAGTATTTT CASSFSGTDTQYF
TRBJ2-5 NA TRBV9 NA TGTGCCAGCACCAAGAGGGGGACCGGACAAGAGACCCAGTACTTC CASTKRGTGQETQYF
TRBJ1-1 NA TRBV5-1 NA TGCGCCAGCAGCTTGGAGCCGCAAAACACTGAAGCTTTCTTT CASSLEPQNTEAFF
TRBJ2-7 NA TRBV7-2 NA TGTGCCAGCAGCTTCGATCGGCGGACCTACGAGCAGTACTTC CASSFDRRTYEQYF